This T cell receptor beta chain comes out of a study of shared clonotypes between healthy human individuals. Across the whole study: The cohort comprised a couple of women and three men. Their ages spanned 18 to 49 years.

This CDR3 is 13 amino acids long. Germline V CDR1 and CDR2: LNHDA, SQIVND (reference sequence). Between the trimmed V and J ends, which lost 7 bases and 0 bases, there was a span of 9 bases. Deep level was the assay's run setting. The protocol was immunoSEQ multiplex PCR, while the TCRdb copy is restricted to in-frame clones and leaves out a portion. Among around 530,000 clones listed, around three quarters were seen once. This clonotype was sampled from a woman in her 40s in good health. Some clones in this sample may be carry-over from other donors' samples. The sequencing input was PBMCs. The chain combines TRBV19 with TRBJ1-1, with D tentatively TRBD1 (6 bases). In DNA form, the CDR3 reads TGTGCCAGTACTCGGACAGTGAACACTGAAGCTTTCTTT. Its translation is CASTRTVNTEAFF.